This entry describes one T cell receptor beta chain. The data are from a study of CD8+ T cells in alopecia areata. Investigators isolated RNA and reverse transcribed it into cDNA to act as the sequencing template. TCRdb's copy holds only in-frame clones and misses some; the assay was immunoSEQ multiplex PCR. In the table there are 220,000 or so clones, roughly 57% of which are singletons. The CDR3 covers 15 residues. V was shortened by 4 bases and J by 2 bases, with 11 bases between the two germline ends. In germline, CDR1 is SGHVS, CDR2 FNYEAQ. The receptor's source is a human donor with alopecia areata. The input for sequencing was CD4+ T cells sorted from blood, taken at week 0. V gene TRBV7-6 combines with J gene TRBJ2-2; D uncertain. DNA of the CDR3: TGTGCCAGCAGCTCCGGTAGTCTAAACACCGGGGAGCTGTTTTTT. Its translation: CASSSGSLNTGELFF. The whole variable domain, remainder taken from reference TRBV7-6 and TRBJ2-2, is GAGVSQSPRYKVTKRGQDVALRCDPISGHVSLYWYRQALGQGPEFLTYFNYEAQQDKSGLPNDRFSAERPEGSISTLTIQRTEQRDSAMYRCASSSGSLNTGELFFGEGSRLTVL.